These T cell receptor beta chains were read from a single sample in a study of siplizumab effects on memory and regulatory T cells. This table comes from immunoSEQ multiplex PCR, and its TCRdb copy is limited to in-frame clones, with some not included. Found here are some 52,000 clones, 95% to 97% of them singletons; the top ten hold 0.64%. The material sequenced was naive CD4+ T cells sorted from blood. The source is a human donor in good health. The CDR3 runs from the conserved cysteine through the conserved F or W. The D gene is left open where the match is weak. Clone size, where shown, is once, few, many, or a class for clones that have expanded.

D gene: TRBD2; V gene: TRBV9; J gene: TRBJ2-7; clone size: .; CDR3 protein: CASSAGLAGDYEQYF; CDR3 DNA: TGTGCCAGCAGCGCGGGACTAGCGGGGGACTACGAGCAGTACTTC
D gene: .; V gene: TRBV7-4; J gene: TRBJ1-5; clone size: .; CDR3 protein: CASSLRVEGGNQPQHF; CDR3 DNA: TGTGCCAGCAGCTTACGGGTAGAGGGGGGCAATCAGCCCCAGCATTTT
D gene: .; V gene: TRBV28; J gene: TRBJ1-1; clone size: once; CDR3 protein: CASRTIHPNTEAFF; CDR3 DNA: TGTGCCAGCCGAACTATTCACCCAAACACTGAAGCTTTCTTT
D gene: .; V gene: TRBV4-1; J gene: TRBJ1-3; clone size: .; CDR3 protein: CASSQGSGLNTIYF; CDR3 DNA: TGCGCCAGCAGCCAAGGCAGTGGGCTCAACACCATATATTTT
D gene: .; V gene: TRBV27; J gene: TRBJ2-2; clone size: .; CDR3 protein: CASSLVGVGGELFF; CDR3 DNA: TGTGCCAGCAGTTTAGTAGGGGTCGGGGGGGAGCTGTTTTTT
D gene: TRBD2; V gene: TRBV11-2; J gene: TRBJ2-5; clone size: .; CDR3 protein: CASSLFLAGFETQYF; CDR3 DNA: TGTGCCAGCAGCTTATTCCTAGCGGGATTCGAGACCCAGTACTTC
D gene: TRBD2; V gene: TRBV10-3; J gene: TRBJ2-4; clone size: .; CDR3 protein: CAISPSGALAKNIQYF; CDR3 DNA: TGTGCCATCAGTCCTAGCGGGGCACTAGCCAAAAACATTCAGTACTTC
D gene: TRBD1; V gene: TRBV6-5; J gene: TRBJ2-7; clone size: .; CDR3 protein: CASSYSRGFYEQYF; CDR3 DNA: TGTGCCAGCAGTTACTCCAGGGGGTTCTACGAGCAGTACTTC
D gene: TRBD2; V gene: TRBV7-8; J gene: TRBJ2-2; clone size: .; CDR3 protein: CASSLTRRTSGSVNGELFF; CDR3 DNA: TGTGCCAGCAGCTTAACCAGAAGGACTAGCGGGAGTGTTAACGGGGAGCTGTTTTTT
D gene: .; V gene: TRBV5-1; J gene: TRBJ2-2; clone size: .; CDR3 protein: CASSFRTPNAGGELFF; CDR3 DNA: TGCGCCAGCAGCTTCAGGACTCCGAATGCCGGCGGGGAGCTGTTTTTT
D gene: TRBD1; V gene: TRBV11-3; J gene: TRBJ2-5; clone size: .; CDR3 protein: CASRGDRQYF; CDR3 DNA: TGTGCCAGCAGGGGGGACAGACAGTACTTC
D gene: .; V gene: TRBV11-2; J gene: TRBJ1-1; clone size: .; CDR3 protein: CASRNIPRNTEAFF; CDR3 DNA: TGTGCCAGCAGAAATATCCCCCGGAACACTGAAGCTTTCTTT
D gene: .; V gene: TRBV18; J gene: TRBJ1-4; clone size: .; CDR3 protein: CASSPLPGGNEKLFF; CDR3 DNA: TGTGCCAGCTCTCCCCTTCCAGGAGGGAATGAAAAACTGTTTTTT
D gene: .; V gene: TRBV5-1; J gene: TRBJ2-5; clone size: .; CDR3 protein: CASSLGPYQETQYF; CDR3 DNA: TGCGCCAGCAGCTTGGGCCCGTACCAAGAGACCCAGTACTTC
D gene: .; V gene: TRBV28; J gene: TRBJ1-2; clone size: .; CDR3 protein: CASSLWLRGGYTF; CDR3 DNA: TGTGCCAGCAGTTTATGGCTGCGAGGGGGCTACACCTTC
D gene: .; V gene: TRBV30; J gene: TRBJ2-2; clone size: .; CDR3 protein: CAWSSPPRGRNTGELFF; CDR3 DNA: TGTGCCTGGAGCTCACCCCCCAGGGGCCGAAACACCGGGGAGCTGTTTTTT
D gene: TRBD2; V gene: TRBV27; J gene: TRBJ2-3; clone size: .; CDR3 protein: CASSFVLGGTSGRLTDTQYF; CDR3 DNA: TGTGCCAGCAGTTTTGTGTTAGGTGGGACTAGCGGGAGGTTGACAGATACGCAGTATTTT